The clone carrying this T cell receptor (beta chain) was counted ten times or more. Its antigen remains unidentified. With molecular barcodes, quantitative 5'-RACE was used to make the TCR beta libraries. From the 5' RACE reads, TCRdb called clonotypes with MiXCR, one entry per CDR3 protein. The table lists about 800,000 distinct CDR3 sequences, about 11% of them singletons. This CDR3 spans 14 amino acids. Trimming took off 6 bases at V and 7 bases at J, with 21 bases between the two ends. Germline assignment: CDR1 DFQATT and CDR2 SNEGSKA (reference sequence). The data were obtained in a study of CD8 T cells in ankylosing spondylitis. Study-wide findings and caveats: Characteristic of ankylosing spondylitis blood, it appeared, was a TCR beta motif comprising eight highly homologous variants. Both synovial fluid and blood in reactive arthritis had previously been reported to carry some motif variants. The disease-linked clones had a CD8+ phenotype and low blood frequencies. Researchers reportedly found disease-linked clones significantly enriched in matched ankylosing spondylitis synovial fluid.

The specimen sequenced was blood, either unsorted or a sorted T cell fraction (not recorded which). The chain has TRBV20-1 and TRBJ1-2; no clear D gene. This sequence was found in a male donor with ankylosing spondylitis. Here the CDR3 reads CSAPIGVSFGGYTF. CDR3 DNA sequence: TGCAGTGCCCCAATCGGGGTGTCTTTTGGTGGCTACACCTTC.